Following are 11 T cell receptor beta chains from one sample sequenced in a study of control samples from healthy donors and cancer patients. Here immunoSEQ multiplex PCR was the method, and the copy in TCRdb shows in-frame clones only, minus some. Altogether about 140,000 clones are present, 80% to 90% being singletons, with the ten largest covering approximately 9%. Material: blood. Source of these receptors: a woman aged 30 to 39 in good health.

J is TRBJ2-2 and V is TRBV5-6; the match to TRBD2 covers 9 bases. This CDR3 contains 17 residues. Germline V gene sequence: CDR1 SGHDT, CDR2 YYEEEE. Losses at the gene ends were 4 bases for V and 4 bases for J; bases not matched to a gene: 11. Here the CDR3 DNA reads TGTGCCAGCAGCCCCCCCGGGGGGCGGGAGGGCACCGGGGAGCTGTTTTTT. Its translation is CASSPPGGREGTGELFF.

This rearrangement joins TRBV3-1 (or the pseudogene TRBV3-2) to TRBJ1-1; D remains ambiguous. Trimming took 3 bases from V and 3 from J, leaving 11 bases between them. This CDR3 spans 14 amino acids. The germline CDR1 and CDR2 sequences are LGHDT and YNNKEL (reference sequence). This CDR3 is CASSHEGRDTEAFF. The CDR3 coding sequence is TGTGCCAGCAGCCATGAAGGGAGGGACACTGAAGCTTTCTTT.

The chain uses TRBV27 and TRBJ1-1; unclear D gene. CDR1 and CDR2 from the germline V gene are MNHEY and SMNVEV (reference sequence). Trimming removed 5 bases at V and 2 bases at J, with 12 bases between. This CDR3 is built from 14 residues. The CDR3: CASSPPTFNTEAFF. Here the CDR3 DNA reads TGTGCCAGCAGTCCTCCGACCTTTAACACTGAAGCTTTCTTT.

J is TRBJ2-3 and V is TRBV2; 8 bases are a match to TRBD2. Germline V gene data show CDR1 as SNHLY and CDR2 as FYNNEI. The CDR3 has 18 amino acids. J lost 0 bases, V lost 2 bases, and 10 bases had no gene match. The CDR3 sequence: CASSEPLAGFPSTDTQYF. CDR3 DNA sequence: TGTGCCAGCAGTGAACCCCTAGCGGGTTTTCCTAGCACAGATACGCAGTATTTT.

The V gene is TRBV18, the J gene TRBJ2-5; TRBD2 matches at 13 bases. The V segment lost 2 bases and the J segment 4 bases; nucleotides outside the gene matches: 7. The CDR3 length is 17 residues. Germline CDR1 is KGHSH and CDR2 is LQKENI. The CDR3 reads CASSPGLAGVGRETQYF. DNA for the CDR3: TGTGCCAGCTCACCAGGACTAGCGGGAGTTGGGAGAGAGACCCAGTACTTC.

The gene calls are TRBV29-1 and TRBJ2-7; 7 bases are a match to TRBD1. CDR1 and CDR2 from the germline V gene are SQVTM and ANQGSEA. Trimming took 6 bases from V and 2 from J; bases not matched to a gene: 10. CDR3 length equals 14 residues. As DNA, the CDR3 is TGCAGCGTCGACCTTGGGACAGTCCCCTACGAGCAGTACTTC. This codes for CSVDLGTVPYEQYF.

The DNA for the CDR3 is TGTGCCAGCAGTGAAGCACTAGATTACAATGAGCAGTTCTTC. The encoded protein is CASSEALDYNEQFF. The genes are TRBV2 and TRBJ2-1, with a tentative D call TRBD2 (5 bases). V lost 0 bases, J lost 4 bases, and 7 bases lay in between. The germline V gene encodes CDR1 SNHLY and CDR2 FYNNEI. There are 14 residues in the CDR3.

The V call is TRBV18, the J call TRBJ1-2; tentatively, D is TRBD1 (5 bases). The length of the CDR3 is 15 residues. Trimming stripped 3 bases from V and 6 bases from J, with 17 bases between. Germline lookup yields CDR1 KGHSH and CDR2 LQKENI. The CDR3 is CASSPNRDPGDGYTF. The CDR3 DNA reads TGTGCCAGCTCACCGAACCGGGACCCTGGAGATGGCTACACCTTC.

The rearrangement links TRBV7-9 to TRBJ2-1; 9 positions match TRBD1. CDR3 length equals 15 residues. Germline V gene data show CDR1 as SEHNR and CDR2 as FQNEAQ (reference sequence). Trimming took 3 bases from V and 1 from J; bases not matched to a gene: 1. The CDR3 DNA reads TGTGCCAGCAGCTTGGGACAGGGATCCTACAATGAGCAGTTCTTC. Residues: CASSLGQGSYNEQFF.

The chain carries TRBV13 and TRBJ2-2; TRBD1 might be the D (5 bases). Trimming pared 5 bases from V and 1 base from J, leaving 14 bases between. CDR3 length: 16 residues. Looked up from germline, CDR1 is PRHDT and CDR2 is FYEKMQ (reference sequence). The chain's CDR3 is CASSLPITGNTGELFF. The CDR3 coding sequence is TGTGCCAGCAGCCTTCCGATTACAGGGAACACCGGGGAGCTGTTTTTT.

Only one count was recorded for this clone. The chain is built from TRBV25-1 and TRBJ2-7; 11 bases fit TRBD1. Germline CDR1 and CDR2: MGHDK and SYGVNS. The junction had 7 bases not matched to a gene; V was cut back by 1 base and J by 5 bases. The CDR3 sequence is 16 residues long. The CDR3 nucleotides are TGTGCCAGCAGTGAATTTAGGGACAGGGGGTATCACGAGCAGTACTTC. Residues: CASSEFRDRGYHEQYF.